The 32 T cell receptor beta chains in this list originate from one sample, sequenced in a study of vaccination effects on CD4 cells after COVID-19. For these TCRs, the target antigens are not known. It was after approximately 11 days of culture that CD4+ T cells were isolated. Here immunoSEQ multiplex PCR was the method, and the copy in TCRdb shows in-frame clones only, minus some. The table records about 46,000 clones, approximately 81% of them present only once. The source material was CD4+ T cells from PBMCs cultured without peptide, sampled before COVID-19 vaccination. Every receptor here comes from a human donor who had a prior SARS-CoV-2 infection.

The rearrangement joins TRBV19 to TRBJ1-1, with D unclear. V was pared by 6 bases and J by 0 bases, with 14 bases between. The CDR3 consists of 15 residues. Germline-derived CDR1 and CDR2 are LNHDA and SQIVND (reference sequence). The CDR3 spells CASRRESRMNTEAFF. In nucleotides, the CDR3 is TGTGCCAGTAGACGGGAGTCTCGCATGAACACTGAAGCTTTCTTT.

The chain couples TRBV19 to TRBJ1-5; no clear D. The V end was cut by 5 bases, the J end by 4 bases, with 15 bases between. There are 15 residues in the CDR3. CDR1 is LNHDA and CDR2 is SQIVND in the germline V gene (reference sequence). The CDR3 is CASSPRHLENQPQHF. As DNA, the CDR3 is TGTGCCAGTAGTCCCCGACACTTAGAAAATCAGCCCCAGCATTTT. Based on the CDR3 plus reference TRBV19 and TRBJ1-5, the full variable domain is DGGITQSPKYLFRKEGQNVTLSCEQNLNHDAMYWYRQDPGQGLRLIYYSQIVNDFQKGDIAEGYSVSREKKESFPLTVTSAQKNPTAFYLCASSPRHLENQPQHFGDGTRLSIL.

This clone was recorded a few times. The chain employs TRBV25-1 and TRBJ1-6; no clear D. In germline, CDR1 is MGHDK, CDR2 SYGVNS. This CDR3 is built from 13 residues. The V gene lost 4 bases and the J gene lost 6 bases, with 7 bases spanning the gap. Written as DNA, the CDR3 is TGTGCCAGCAGTGTAAGGGTTAATTCACCCCTCCACTTT. Translation gives CASSVRVNSPLHF.

V gene TRBV6-5 combines with J gene TRBJ2-5; D is unresolved. The V end was cut by 2 bases, the J end by 1 base, with 8 bases between. CDR3 length: 14 residues. From germline, CDR1 is MNHEY and CDR2 SVGAGI. The CDR3 coding sequence is TGTGCCAGCAGTTACGGGCAAGCCCAAGAGACCCAGTACTTC. It specifies CASSYGQAQETQYF.

The chain combines TRBV5-6 with TRBJ1-3, with D tentatively TRBD1 (5 bases). The CDR3 spans 16 residues. Germline CDR1 SGHDT, CDR2 YYEEEE. The germline V and J ends were trimmed by 1 base and 4 bases, with 15 bases remaining between them. The CDR3 is CASSLKPGAWGNTIYF. As DNA, the CDR3 is TGTGCCAGCAGCTTGAAACCTGGGGCGTGGGGAAACACCATATATTTT.

This clone is labeled medium-sized. The chain recombines TRBV30 with TRBJ1-5; D remains ambiguous. The V gene's germline CDR1 is GTSNPN and CDR2 SVGIG (reference sequence). Trimming left V 0 bases short and J 3 bases short, with 9 bases between. CDR3 length equals 14 residues. The CDR3: CAWSVKRDNQPQHF. The DNA of the CDR3 is TGTGCCTGGAGTGTAAAGCGGGACAATCAGCCCCAGCATTTT.

The chain carries TRBV5-1 and TRBJ2-3, with 11 bases aligning to TRBD1. V lost 4 bases, J lost 5 bases, and 3 bases stayed unmatched. Germline CDR1 is SGHRS and CDR2 is YFSETQ. This CDR3 region has 14 residues. The CDR3 bases are TGCGCCAGCAGCCCGGGACAGGGGGGAGATACGCAGTATTTT. The encoded protein is CASSPGQGGDTQYF.

V usage is TRBV7-2 and J usage is TRBJ2-3; D remains ambiguous. The germline V gene encodes CDR1 SGHTA and CDR2 FQGNSA. The CDR3 is 12 amino acids. V was pared by 2 bases and J by 4 bases, with 4 bases between. The CDR3 protein is CASSLYADTQYF. In DNA, the CDR3 is TGTGCCAGCAGCTTATATGCAGATACGCAGTATTTT.

There are a few counts of this clone. The genes are TRBV6-6 and TRBJ1-2; D gene ambiguous. V lost 4 bases and J 0 bases, leaving 6 bases between the germline ends. The CDR3 totals 13 residues. Looked up from germline, CDR1 is MNHNY and CDR2 is SVGAGI (reference sequence). The CDR3 region is CASSLVANYGYTF. In nucleotides, the CDR3 is TGTGCCAGCAGTTTGGTCGCTAACTATGGCTACACCTTC.

The chain couples TRBV7-9 to TRBJ2-4; a weak D match, TRBD2 (6 bases). Germline V gene sequence: CDR1 SEHNR, CDR2 FQNEAQ (reference sequence). Trimming took off 1 base at V and 7 bases at J, with 14 bases between the two ends. This CDR3 is built from 15 residues. Here the CDR3 DNA reads TGTGCCAGCAGCTTAGAGGCGGGGAGTGGTAACATTCAGTACTTC. Its protein product is CASSLEAGSGNIQYF. The whole variable domain, filled in from reference TRBV7-9 and TRBJ2-4, reads DTGVSQNPRHKITKRGQNVTFRCDPISEHNRLYWYRQTLGQGPEFLTYFQNEAQLEKSRLLSDRFSAERPKGSFSTLEIQRTEQGDSAMYLCASSLEAGSGNIQYFGAGTRLSVL.

This chain connects TRBV28 to TRBJ2-5; maybe TRBD1 (6 bases). This CDR3 spans 14 amino acids. CDR1 and CDR2 from the germline V gene are MDHEN and SYDVKM. Trimming took 2 bases from V and 4 from J, leaving 11 bases between them. CDR3 DNA: TGTGCCAGCAGTTTACAGGGGTTAAGAGAGACCCAGTACTTC. This translates into CASSLQGLRETQYF.

Only a few counts were recorded for this clone. The chain is built from TRBV5-4 and TRBJ1-1; D is unclear. The CDR3 loop spans 13 amino acids. The germline V gene has CDR1 SGHNT and CDR2 YYREEE (reference sequence). Trimming cost V 0 bases and J 0 bases, with 3 bases left between them. CDR3 sequence: CASSLDLNTEAFF. CDR3 nucleotide sequence: TGTGCCAGCAGCTTGGATCTGAACACTGAAGCTTTCTTT.

This chain links TRBV19 with TRBJ1-3, with a tentative D call TRBD1 (6 bases). CDR3 size: 15 residues. Germline-derived CDR1 and CDR2 are LNHDA and SQIVND (reference sequence). Trimming removed 3 bases at V and 0 bases at J, with 9 bases between. The CDR3 region is CASSIGQSSGNTIYF. The CDR3, as DNA: TGTGCCAGTAGTATCGGACAGAGCTCTGGAAACACCATATATTTT.

This chain links TRBV11-3 with TRBJ2-5, with D perhaps matching TRBD2 (6 bases). Germline assignment: CDR1 SGHNT and CDR2 YENEEA. The ends were cut back, 0 bases at V and 2 bases at J, with 7 bases in the middle. This CDR3 contains 14 residues. The CDR3 DNA reads as TGTGCCAGCAGCTTAGAGGCGGGGCAAGAGACCCAGTACTTC. Its translation: CASSLEAGQETQYF.

The chain links TRBV20-1 to TRBJ1-1; D is uncertain. V dropped 5 bases and J dropped 2 bases, with 6 bases sitting between them. CDR3 length: 11 amino acids. Germline lookup yields CDR1 DFQATT and CDR2 SNEGSKA (reference sequence). The CDR3 DNA reads as TGCAGTGCTGCCGATAACACTGAAGCTTTCTTT. This translates into CSAADNTEAFF.

The chain employs TRBV4-1 and TRBJ1-1; no firm D call. Germline CDR1 reads MGHRA; CDR2 reads YSYEKL. V lost 3 bases, J lost 1 base, and 6 bases lay in between. The CDR3 runs to 13 residues. The CDR3 spells CASSHERNTEAFF. The CDR3 coding sequence is TGCGCCAGCAGCCATGAAAGGAACACTGAAGCTTTCTTT.

This clone came up once. The CDR3 here is CASSLVLDTEAFF. The DNA of the CDR3 is TGCGCCAGCAGCTTGGTTCTCGACACTGAAGCTTTCTTT. The chain couples TRBV5-1 to TRBJ1-1; D is unresolved. This CDR3 has 13 residues. V was shortened by 0 bases and J by 3 bases, with 6 bases between the two germline ends. Germline loops: CDR1 SGHRS, CDR2 YFSETQ.

V gene TRBV6-6 combines with J gene TRBJ2-1, with D possibly TRBD2 on 6 matching bases. This CDR3 contains 14 residues. Germline assignment: CDR1 MNHNY and CDR2 SVGAGI (reference sequence). V was shortened by 2 bases and J by 3 bases, with 8 bases between the two germline ends. The CDR3 spells CASSYAGGYNEQFF. CDR3 nucleotide sequence: TGTGCCAGCAGTTACGCCGGGGGCTACAATGAGCAGTTCTTC.

The gene calls are TRBV3-1 (or the pseudogene TRBV3-2) and TRBJ2-1; D unresolved. The germline V gene has CDR1 LGHDT and CDR2 YNNKEL (reference sequence). This CDR3 has 14 residues. V was shortened by 4 bases and J by 6 bases, with 13 bases between the two germline ends. The DNA for the CDR3 is TGTGCCAGCAGCCCCCGACTCGAGACCAATGAGCAGTTCTTC. Protein product: CASSPRLETNEQFF.

This rearrangement joins TRBV18 to TRBJ2-3; D ambiguous. V dropped 0 bases and J dropped 5 bases, with 9 bases sitting between them. The germline gives CDR1 KGHSH, CDR2 LQKENI. The CDR3 loop spans 14 amino acids. The CDR3 DNA follows: TGTGCCAGCTCACCACCGTCGTCACTAGATACGCAGTATTTT. As protein: CASSPPSSLDTQYF.

This sequence joins TRBV4-1 and TRBJ2-5; 13 bases are a match to TRBD2. The CDR3 runs 17 residues. Germline assignment: CDR1 MGHRA and CDR2 YSYEKL. Germline trimming cut 1 base from V and 2 bases from J; bases unmatched to any gene: 4. The CDR3 DNA reads as TGCGCCAGCAGCCAAGGGGGGACTAGCGGGGCTCAAGAGACCCAGTACTTC. Translation: CASSQGGTSGAQETQYF.

This clone was seen a handful of times. The chain joins TRBV5-1 to TRBJ2-1; possible D gene TRBD2, 6 bases. The V end was cut by 10 bases, the J end by 7 bases, with 18 bases between. Germline CDR1 and CDR2: SGHRS and YFSETQ. The CDR3 sequence is 13 residues long. The CDR3 is CACGADPDNEQFF. CDR3 DNA sequence: TGCGCCTGCGGGGCCGACCCAGATAATGAGCAGTTCTTC.

The rearrangement uses TRBV28 and TRBJ2-7; 10 bases map to TRBD1. The germline gives CDR1 MDHEN, CDR2 SYDVKM. This CDR3 region has 14 residues. V lost 3 bases and J lost 3; bases outside the gene matches: 2. This CDR3 is CASSFGTGDYEQYF. The DNA of the CDR3 is TGTGCCAGCAGTTTTGGGACAGGGGACTACGAGCAGTACTTC.

This clone came up a few times. The chain has TRBV5-6 and TRBJ1-6; D is undetermined. This CDR3 is built from 15 residues. Germline CDR1 reads SGHDT; CDR2 reads YYEEEE. The V gene lost 4 bases and the J gene lost 9 bases, with 17 bases spanning the gap. The CDR3 loop is CASSASWPFVSPLHF. The CDR3 DNA reads TGTGCCAGCAGCGCGTCGTGGCCGTTTGTTTCACCCCTCCACTTT.

This chain uses TRBV7-2 with TRBJ1-6; 7 bases align to TRBD1. The CDR3 sequence is 16 residues long. The junction had 8 bases not matched to a gene; V was cut back by 5 bases and J by 4 bases. Germline V gene data show CDR1 as SGHTA and CDR2 as FQGNSA. The CDR3 protein is CASSPGGTEYNSPLHF. The CDR3 DNA is TGTGCCAGCAGCCCGGGGGGGACAGAATATAATTCACCCCTCCACTTT.

This clone came up a few times. The gene calls are TRBV6-6 and TRBJ1-5; no reliable D call. The CDR3 spans 16 residues. Germline V lookup: CDR1 MNHNY, CDR2 SVGAGI (reference sequence). Trimming removed 0 bases from V and 0 bases from J, with 9 bases in between. In DNA, the CDR3 is TGTGCCAGCAGTTACTCGATCTGGAATAGCAATCAGCCCCAGCATTTT. As protein: CASSYSIWNSNQPQHF.

As for this clone: Other DNA sequences in this specimen translate into the identical CDR3. V and J are TRBV6-5 and TRBJ2-7; D might be TRBD1 (5 bases). Germline V CDR1 and CDR2: MNHEY, SVGAGI. The CDR3 covers 11 residues. V lost 6 bases, J lost 4 bases, and 7 bases lay in between. CDR3 sequence: CASSDSYEQYF. CDR3 bases: TGTGCCAGCAGCGACAGTTACGAGCAGTACTTC.

This clone was picked up one time. The chain couples TRBV6-6 to TRBJ1-1, with D uncertain. The CDR3 is made up of 14 amino acids. CDR1 and CDR2 from the germline V gene are MNHNY and SVGAGI (reference sequence). Trimming removed 2 bases from V and 1 base from J, with 8 bases in between. In nucleotides, the CDR3 is TGTGCCAGCAGTTACATTCGACAGAACACTGAAGCTTTCTTT. This translates into CASSYIRQNTEAFF.

The rearrangement links TRBV18 to TRBJ1-1; TRBD1 matches at 7 bases. V shed 6 bases, J shed 3 bases, and the junction held 7 bases outside the gene matches. Per the germline V gene, CDR1 is KGHSH and CDR2 is LQKENI. The CDR3 loop spans 14 amino acids. CDR3 region: CASSVTGQDTEAFF. CDR3 nucleotides: TGTGCCAGCTCTGTAACAGGACAGGACACTGAAGCTTTCTTT.

The gene calls are TRBV13 and TRBJ1-2; 11 nucleotides line up with TRBD1. Germline V gives CDR1 PRHDT, CDR2 FYEKMQ (reference sequence). The J segment lost 2 bases and the V segment lost 8 bases, leaving 10 bases of the junction unmatched. This CDR3 is built from 16 residues. The DNA of the CDR3 is TGTGCCAGCTTACGCATAAGGGACAGGGGGAACTATGGCTACACCTTC. Translated, it gives CASLRIRDRGNYGYTF. Filled out from reference TRBV13 and TRBJ1-2, the complete variable domain reads AAGVIQSPRHLIKEKRETATLKCYPIPRHDTVYWYQQGPGQDPQFLISFYEKMQSDKGSIPDRFSAQQFSDYHSELNMSSLELGDSALYFCASLRIRDRGNYGYTFGSGTRLTVV.

The chain is built from TRBV19 and TRBJ1-6; TRBD1 aligns across 8 bases. The CDR3 runs 17 residues. Germline V gives CDR1 LNHDA, CDR2 SQIVND (reference sequence). V shed 7 bases and J 7 bases; nucleotides not matched to a gene: 15. DNA for the CDR3: TGTGCCAGTACCGAAGGATCCGGACAGGGCCTAAATTCACCCCTCCACTTT. It encodes CASTEGSGQGLNSPLHF.

V and J are TRBV27 and TRBJ1-5, with no clear D. This CDR3 spans 17 amino acids. The V gene's germline CDR1 is MNHEY and CDR2 SMNVEV (reference sequence). V was pared by 4 bases and J by 0 bases, with 16 bases between. CDR3 coding DNA: TGTGCCAGCAGTTCCGCGGGGAACCGGGGTAGCAATCAGCCCCAGCATTTT. This encodes CASSSAGNRGSNQPQHF.